A single sample is the source of the 8 T cell receptor beta chains below, sequenced in a study of cytomegalovirus exposure and HLA in healthy donors. Amplification used 60 Vbeta primers and 13 Jbeta primers. TCRdb's table, derived via immunoSEQ multiplex PCR, lists solely in-frame clones and lacks some. The sample holds some 130,000 clones; 80% are singletons and the top ten take over 2%. The source material was PBMCs. All receptors come from a man aged 30 to 39 in good health and CMV-seronegative.

The chain has TRBV5-4 and TRBJ2-3; 9 bases are shared with TRBD2. This CDR3 contains 17 residues. J gave up 2 bases and V 1 base, and 8 bases lay outside the gene matches. Germline V gene sequence: CDR1 SGHNT, CDR2 YYREEE (reference sequence). CDR3 sequence reads: CASSLPVLAGATDTQYF. CDR3 coding DNA: TGTGCCAGCAGCTTGCCGGTATTAGCGGGAGCCACAGATACGCAGTATTTT.

The gene calls are TRBV5-4 and TRBJ2-3, with a possible D match to TRBD2 (5 bases). V was shortened by 4 bases and J by 4 bases, with 10 bases between the two germline ends. The CDR3 covers 13 residues. Per germline, CDR1 SGHNT and CDR2 YYREEE (reference sequence). This CDR3 is CASSQTEADTQYF. As DNA, the CDR3 is TGTGCCAGCAGCCAAACGGAGGCAGATACGCAGTATTTT.

The chain uses TRBV7-8 and TRBJ2-2; D is unclear. Trimming removed 4 bases at V and 8 bases at J, with 8 bases between. From germline, CDR1 is SGHVS and CDR2 FQNEAQ. This CDR3 is 12 amino acids long. The CDR3 region has the DNA TGTGCCAGCAGCTCACCCAGAGGGGAGCTGTTTTTT. Translation: CASSSPRGELFF. The variable domain in full, completed from reference TRBV7-8 and TRBJ2-2, reads GAGVSQSPRYKVAKRGQDVALRCDPISGHVSLFWYQQALGQGPEFLTYFQNEAQLDKSGLPSDRFFAERPEGSVSTLKIQRTQQEDSAVYLCASSSPRGELFFGEGSRLTVL.

The rearrangement uses TRBV21-1 and TRBJ1-1. TRBV21-1 is an annotated pseudogene. CDR3 length: 13 residues. CDR3 sequence: CASSNGRGTEAFF. The CDR3 DNA reads as TGTGCCAGCAGCAATGGCCGGGGAACTGAAGCTTTCTTT.

The chain employs TRBV27 and TRBJ2-2; D not certain. Germline values: CDR1 MNHEY, CDR2 SMNVEV (reference sequence). The CDR3 is 13 residues long. V was pared by 5 bases and J by 6 bases, with 10 bases between. CDR3 sequence: CASSLYVAGELFF. CDR3 in DNA: TGTGCCAGCAGTCTATATGTAGCCGGGGAGCTGTTTTTT.

The V and J genes are TRBV7-2 and TRBJ2-7; maybe TRBD1 (5 bases). Germline V gives CDR1 SGHTA, CDR2 FQGNSA. The V and J ends lost 4 bases and 7 bases respectively, with 20 bases between them. This CDR3 spans 15 amino acids. The CDR3 protein is CASSSPPDNAEEQYF. In DNA form, the CDR3 reads TGTGCCAGCAGCTCTCCCCCGGACAACGCTGAAGAGCAGTACTTC. The whole variable domain, filled in from reference TRBV7-2 and TRBJ2-7, reads GAGVSQSPSNKVTEKGKDVELRCDPISGHTALYWYRQSLGQGLEFLIYFQGNSAPDKSGLPSDRFSAERTGGSVSTLTIQRTQQEDSAVYLCASSSPPDNAEEQYFGPGTRLTVT.

This sequence joins TRBV27 and TRBJ2-7, with 9 bases identical to TRBD2. Losses at the gene ends were 5 bases for V and 4 bases for J; bases not matched to a gene: 6. Germline assignment: CDR1 MNHEY and CDR2 SMNVEV (reference sequence). This CDR3 has 14 residues. CDR3 DNA sequence: TGTGCCAGCAGTAAGGGACTAGCTCCGTACGAGCAGTACTTC. Translation gives CASSKGLAPYEQYF.

This clone appeared a few times. V usage is TRBV19 and J usage is TRBJ1-1; no reliable D call. Trimming pared 8 bases from V and 10 bases from J, leaving 14 bases between. The germline CDR1 and CDR2 sequences are LNHDA and SQIVND (reference sequence). The CDR3 extends over 11 amino acids. In DNA form, the CDR3 reads TGTGCCAGTTCGTTTCCAGCGGGAGCTTTCTTT. This codes for CASSFPAGAFF.